This TCR beta chain is drawn from a study of T-cell memory formation after mild COVID-19. Points from the study as a whole: Among clones contracting day 15 to 85, CD4/CD8 was balanced, whereas later expanders leaned CD4+. Several responding clones turned up in pre-infection memory, indicating that cross-reactive memory may have taken part. Mainly CM and EM harbored the contracting CD4+ clones; mainly EMRA harbored the CD8+ ones.

This clonotype was recorded a few times. Its target is not known. V lost 6 bases and J lost 3; bases outside the gene matches: 8. The CDR3 length is 15 residues. Germline V gene data show CDR1 as MNHEY and CDR2 as SMNVEV (reference sequence). TCRdb re-called the 5' RACE reads with MiXCR, one entry per CDR3 protein. Found here are more than 150,000 distinct CDR3 sequences, approximately 17% of them singletons; the top ten hold around 3.9%. The chain employs TRBV27 and TRBJ1-1; 9 positions match TRBD1. This TCR came from a man aged 18-30 years who had mild COVID-19 (a few samples of this study predate the infection). Cell type and time point are not known. The sequencing sample was made of PBMCs or a T cell subset sorted from them (not recorded which). The chain's CDR3 is CASRRTGEIDTEAFF. The CDR3 DNA is TGTGCCAGCAGACGGACAGGGGAGATAGACACTGAAGCTTTCTTT.